Below, 20 T cell receptor beta chains from the same sample are listed, as sequenced in a study of cytomegalovirus exposure and HLA in healthy donors. The PCR had 60 Vbeta and 13 Jbeta primers. Repertoires were generated with immunoSEQ multiplex PCR, while TCRdb's copy carries only in-frame clones and drops some. In the table there are 150,000 to 200,000 clones, about three quarters of which are singletons. The sequenced sample was PBMCs. These TCRs come from a woman in her 40s in good health and CMV-seronegative.

The V and J genes are TRBV7-9 and TRBJ2-2; D remains ambiguous. The germline CDR1 and CDR2 sequences are SEHNR and FQNEAQ (reference sequence). The CDR3 is 15 amino acids. Trimming stripped 10 bases from V and 3 bases from J, with 18 bases between. Here the CDR3 DNA reads TGTGCCATTACCGTCGACACCTTATACACCGGGGAGCTGTTTTTT. Its protein is CAITVDTLYTGELFF. Variable domain in full (rest from reference TRBV7-9 and TRBJ2-2): DTGVSQNPRHKITKRGQNVTFRCDPISEHNRLYWYRQTLGQGPEFLTYFQNEAQLEKSRLLSDRFSAERPKGSFSTLEIQRTEQGDSAMYLCAITVDTLYTGELFFGEGSRLTVL.

The V and J genes are TRBV27 and TRBJ2-2; D possibly corresponds to TRBD1 (5 bases). Germline assignment: CDR1 MNHEY and CDR2 SMNVEV (reference sequence). The CDR3 contains 14 residues. Trimming shortened V by 0 bases and J by 4 bases, and 6 bases separated the two germline ends. CDR3 region: CASSLSGATGELFF. CDR3 bases: TGTGCCAGCAGTTTATCAGGGGCCACCGGGGAGCTGTTTTTT.

The chain employs TRBV2 and TRBJ1-3, with D unresolved. Trimming pared 7 bases from V and 0 bases from J, leaving 7 bases between. Per germline, CDR1 SNHLY and CDR2 FYNNEI. CDR3 length: 13 amino acids. As DNA, the CDR3 is TGTGCCAGCACGGTGAGCTCTGGAAACACCATATATTTT. Translation: CASTVSSGNTIYF.

The chain links TRBV10-1 to TRBJ2-1, with 12 bases identical to TRBD2. Germline V CDR1 and CDR2: WNHNN, SYGVQD (reference sequence). The CDR3 consists of 16 residues. V dropped 4 bases and J dropped 3; count of bases not matched to a gene: 4. In DNA, the CDR3 is TGCGCCAGCAGTGCCTTACTAGCGGGGGGCTACAATGAGCAGTTCTTC. Translating gives CASSALLAGGYNEQFF.

The chain recombines TRBV7-8 with TRBJ2-7, with 9 bases that match TRBD1. Germline V gene sequence: CDR1 SGHVS, CDR2 FQNEAQ. The CDR3 spans 14 residues. J was trimmed by 6 bases and V by 4 bases; bases with no gene match: 7. Here the CDR3 reads CASSSPRTGAEQYF. CDR3 DNA sequence: TGTGCCAGCAGCTCTCCTAGGACAGGGGCCGAGCAGTACTTC. Full variable domain (remainder filled in from reference TRBV7-8 and TRBJ2-7): GAGVSQSPRYKVAKRGQDVALRCDPISGHVSLFWYQQALGQGPEFLTYFQNEAQLDKSGLPSDRFFAERPEGSVSTLKIQRTQQEDSAVYLCASSSPRTGAEQYFGPGTRLTVT.

The chain couples TRBV4-1 to TRBJ1-2; D is uncertain. This CDR3 contains 17 residues. V was shortened by 1 base and J by 0 bases, with 15 bases between the two germline ends. Germline assignment: CDR1 MGHRA and CDR2 YSYEKL. This CDR3 is CASSQVPPQRANYGYTF. CDR3 bases: TGCGCCAGCAGCCAAGTCCCTCCCCAGAGGGCTAACTATGGCTACACCTTC.

The chain links TRBV4-1 to TRBJ2-5; 7 bases line up with TRBD1. The assigned J gene may be wrong: the sequence end matches TRBJ2-7 better. The length of the CDR3 is 15 residues. Germline V gene lookup returns CDR1 MGHRA and CDR2 YSYEKL. CDR3 DNA: TGCGCCAGCAGCCACCTACAGGGGTACTCCTACGAGCAGTACTTC. It codes for CASSHLQGYSYEQYF.

The chain links TRBV5-5 to TRBJ1-1; D gene uncertain. The V end was cut by 0 bases, the J end by 0 bases, with 9 bases between. This CDR3 has 15 amino acids. Germline lookup yields CDR1 SGHKS and CDR2 YYEKEE (reference sequence). CDR3 DNA: TGTGCCAGCAGCTTGGATCCCATCATGAACACTGAAGCTTTCTTT. Amino acids: CASSLDPIMNTEAFF.

The V and J genes are TRBV6-5 and TRBJ1-1; perhaps TRBD1 as D (5 bases). The germline V gene has CDR1 MNHEY and CDR2 SVGAGI. The CDR3 runs to 13 residues. The V end lost 6 bases, the J end lost 3 bases, and 11 bases lay between the germline ends. CDR3 DNA sequence: TGTGCCAGCAGCTTGACGGGGGACACTGAAGCTTTCTTT. This gives the protein CASSLTGDTEAFF.

The rearrangement links TRBV5-4 to TRBJ2-5; a possible D gene is TRBD2 (6 bases). V was pared by 4 bases and J by 3 bases, with 16 bases between. The CDR3 covers 15 residues. CDR1 and CDR2 from the germline V gene are SGHNT and YYREEE (reference sequence). The DNA of the CDR3 is TGTGCCAGCAGCAGGGCCGGGGGTAGCGAAGAGACCCAGTACTTC. Its protein product is CASSRAGGSEETQYF.

The J gene is TRBJ2-7, the V gene TRBV5-1; 7 bases agree with TRBD2. This CDR3 has 13 residues. The V segment lost 5 bases and the J segment 5 bases; nucleotides outside the gene matches: 7. From germline, CDR1 is SGHRS and CDR2 YFSETQ. The CDR3 is CASRFRGEDEQYF. The CDR3 nucleotides are TGCGCCAGCAGATTCCGGGGGGAAGACGAGCAGTACTTC. Full variable domain (outside the CDR3, taken from reference TRBV5-1 and TRBJ2-7): KAGVTQTPRYLIKTRGQQVTLSCSPISGHRSVSWYQQTPGQGLQFLFEYFSETQRNKGNFPGRFSGRQFSNSRSEMNVSTLELGDSALYLCASRFRGEDEQYFGPGTRLTVT.

This rearrangement joins TRBV2 to TRBJ2-3; TRBD2 matches 9 bases. V was pared by 8 bases and J by 3 bases, with 15 bases of the junction left unmatched. This CDR3 comprises 17 residues. Germline values: CDR1 SNHLY, CDR2 FYNNEI. CDR3 nucleotides: TGTGCCAGCCGCCGGGGGCTGGGCGGGGGGGCAACAGATACGCAGTATTTT. It yields the protein CASRRGLGGGATDTQYF.

The J gene is TRBJ2-3, the V gene TRBV6-5; D may be TRBD1 (5 bases). This CDR3 has 12 residues. Germline CDR1 is MNHEY and CDR2 is SVGAGI. Trimming took 2 bases from V and 6 from J, leaving 6 bases between them. This chain's CDR3 is CASSYPGDTQYF. Here the CDR3 DNA reads TGTGCCAGCAGTTACCCAGGGGATACGCAGTATTTT.

The chain's CDR3 is CASSRLAGSSYNEQFF. The CDR3 coding sequence is TGTGCCAGCAGTCGTCTAGCGGGGAGCTCCTACAATGAGCAGTTCTTC. This chain connects TRBV27 to TRBJ2-1; 9 bases fit TRBD2. Trimming took 5 bases from V and 0 from J; bases not matched to a gene: 5. CDR3 length: 16 amino acids. Germline V lookup: CDR1 MNHEY, CDR2 SMNVEV (reference sequence).

The chain links TRBV5-1 to TRBJ1-5; TRBD1 matches 7 bases. Trimming cost V 0 bases and J 5 bases; bases outside gene matches: 5. The CDR3 covers 15 residues. The germline gives CDR1 SGHRS, CDR2 YFSETQ. CDR3 coding DNA: TGCGCCAGCAGCTTGGAAGGGGGCGGCGATCAGCCCCAGCATTTT. Protein: CASSLEGGGDQPQHF.

This rearrangement joins TRBV5-1 to TRBJ2-1, with TRBD2 identical over 10 bases. In germline, CDR1 is SGHRS, CDR2 YFSETQ. Losses at the gene ends were 0 bases for V and 5 bases for J; bases not matched to a gene: 5. The CDR3 extends over 16 amino acids. The CDR3 reads CASSLGSAGGHNEQFF. In DNA, the CDR3 is TGCGCCAGCAGCTTGGGTTCAGCGGGGGGGCACAATGAGCAGTTCTTC.

The CDR3 DNA sequence: TGCGCCAGCAGCTTGGTGGCCAGCGGGGGGGCCCATGAGCAGTTCTTC. Translating it yields CASSLVASGGAHEQFF. The chain recombines TRBV5-1 with TRBJ2-1; 10 bases align to TRBD2. CDR1 is SGHRS and CDR2 is YFSETQ in the germline V gene. This CDR3 spans 16 amino acids. V shed 0 bases, J shed 8 bases, and the junction held 8 bases outside the gene matches.

V usage is TRBV2 and J usage is TRBJ2-3; D unresolved. CDR1 is SNHLY, CDR2 FYNNEI, per germline. This CDR3 comprises 12 residues. V gave up 5 bases and J gave up 4 bases, with 7 bases separating them. The CDR3 spells CASSYSSDTQYF. The CDR3 bases are TGTGCCAGCAGTTACAGCTCAGATACGCAGTATTTT.

This chain joins TRBV28 and TRBJ1-1, with D perhaps matching TRBD1 (6 bases). Germline values: CDR1 MDHEN, CDR2 SYDVKM. V shed 7 bases and J shed 7 bases, with 16 bases lying between them. There are 13 residues in the CDR3. CDR3 DNA: TGTGCCAGCACCTTTTTGGCAGGGGTTGAAGCTTTCTTT. It yields the protein CASTFLAGVEAFF.

The rearrangement uses TRBV7-4 and TRBJ1-2; 11 positions match TRBD1. The junction had 12 bases not matched to a gene; V was cut back by 4 bases and J by 8 bases. The CDR3 is 16 residues long. The germline V gene has CDR1 SGHVT and CDR2 SQSDAQ. The CDR3 sequence is CASSSFPGQGARGYTF. CDR3 sequence (DNA): TGTGCCAGCAGCTCGTTCCCAGGACAGGGGGCACGAGGCTACACCTTC.